Listed here are 32 T cell receptor beta chains from one sample, sequenced in a study of shared clonotypes between healthy human individuals (TCRdb year 2020). Library preparation was by the immunoSEQ multiplex PCR assay. TCRdb obtained this table from immuneACCESS and retained in-frame rearrangements with V and J assigned. These tables miss some clones; where compared with another copy, unresolved V genes account for less than half of the shortfall, and the remainder is unexplained. The table for this sample lists fewer than 3 million clones; 85% to 95% of them were counted only once. The ten largest clones represent 0.37% of the sample. Source material: naive CD4+ T cells from PBMCs. The cell subset or site label, read with the paper, signifies: CD45RA+ positively selected. These receptors all come from a man younger than 35 in good health. Some clones in this sample may be carry-over from other donors' samples.

This clone has only one observation. This chain links TRBV5-1 with TRBJ2-1; 9 positions match TRBD1. V dropped 1 base and J dropped 9; count of bases not matched to a gene: 5. The CDR3 is 14 residues long. CDR1 and CDR2 from the germline V gene are SGHRS and YFSETQ. As DNA, the CDR3 is TGCGCCAGCAGCTTGTTGACAGGGGGGACTGAGCAGTTCTTC. Amino acid sequence: CASSLLTGGTEQFF. Using reference TRBV5-1 and TRBJ2-1 for the parts outside the CDR3, the full variable domain is KAGVTQTPRYLIKTRGQQVTLSCSPISGHRSVSWYQQTPGQGLQFLFEYFSETQRNKGNFPGRFSGRQFSNSRSEMNVSTLELGDSALYLCASSLLTGGTEQFFGPGTRLTVL.

This rearrangement joins TRBV10-3 to TRBJ2-3, with 8 bases lining up with TRBD2. J was trimmed by 2 bases and V by 6 bases; bases with no gene match: 7. This CDR3 comprises 15 residues. The germline V gene encodes CDR1 ENHRY and CDR2 SYGVKD. Written as DNA, the CDR3 is TGTGCCATCAGAGTAGCGGGGTTTAACACAGATACGCAGTATTTT. The encoded protein is CAIRVAGFNTDTQYF.

V is TRBV7-2 and J is TRBJ2-3, with 14 positions matching TRBD2. The V segment lost 3 bases and the J segment 3 bases; nucleotides outside the gene matches: 5. The CDR3 is 17 amino acids. Looked up from germline, CDR1 is SGHTA and CDR2 is FQGNSA. CDR3 coding DNA: TGTGCCAGCAGCTTCCGACTAGCGGGAGGGGTAACAGATACGCAGTATTTT. Translation: CASSFRLAGGVTDTQYF.

The V and J genes are TRBV28 and TRBJ2-3; 14 nucleotides line up with TRBD2. The V and J ends lost 8 bases and 6 bases, in that order; junction bases with no gene match: 22. This CDR3 region has 20 residues. Per germline, CDR1 MDHEN and CDR2 SYDVKM. CDR3 coding DNA: TGTGCCAGCGCCCGCCCAGGACTAGCGGGAGGTTGGGGTCGTAGGGATACGCAGTATTTT. Encoded protein: CASARPGLAGGWGRRDTQYF.

The chain carries TRBV28 and TRBJ1-3; no firm D call. The CDR3 totals 12 residues. V was trimmed by 6 bases and J by 9 bases, leaving 12 bases between them. CDR1 is MDHEN, CDR2 SYDVKM, per germline. The CDR3 region is CASRSTRGTIYF. For the CDR3, the DNA is TGTGCCAGCAGATCTACCCGCGGCACCATATATTTT.

The chain's CDR3 is CASSLPGGGSVSAQYF. The CDR3, as DNA: TGTGCCAGCAGTCTACCAGGGGGCGGTTCAGTTTCGGCCCAGTACTTC. The rearrangement links TRBV2 to TRBJ2-5; 8 bases are a match to TRBD1. Germline CDR1 and CDR2: SNHLY and FYNNEI. With V trimmed by 5 bases and J by 9 bases, 17 bases remained unmatched. The CDR3 totals 16 residues.

The chain joins TRBV10-2 to TRBJ2-5; the match to TRBD2 covers 9 bases. V trimming: 7 bases; J trimming: 4 bases; junction bases outside the gene matches: 4. The V gene's germline CDR1 is WSHSY and CDR2 SAAADI. This CDR3 contains 13 residues. This CDR3 is CASNLAGVETQYF. In DNA, the CDR3 is TGCGCCAGCAATTTAGCGGGAGTAGAGACCCAGTACTTC.

The chain uses TRBV6-1 and TRBJ1-6; no firm D call. Germline V gene data show CDR1 as MNHNS and CDR2 as SASEGT. V lost 3 bases and J 6 bases, leaving 6 bases between the germline ends. The CDR3 sequence is 13 residues long. The CDR3 sequence: CASSETANSPLHF. The DNA of the CDR3 is TGTGCCAGCAGTGAGACCGCTAATTCACCCCTCCACTTT.

This chain joins TRBV28 and TRBJ1-1; no clear D gene. CDR1 and CDR2 (germline): MDHEN, SYDVKM. The CDR3 is 14 residues long. Deletions cut 4 bases from V and 1 base from J, with 10 bases between. The CDR3 coding sequence is TGTGCCAGCAGTTCGAGCCTCGGGAACACTGAAGCTTTCTTT. Protein sequence: CASSSSLGNTEAFF.

This chain connects TRBV18 to TRBJ1-1; D might be TRBD1 (5 bases). The V and J ends lost 1 base and 5 bases respectively, with 11 bases between them. The CDR3 loop spans 14 amino acids. Germline lookup yields CDR1 KGHSH and CDR2 LQKENI. The CDR3 DNA reads TGTGCCAGCTCACCACGGGGCAGGGCAACTGAAGCTTTCTTT. Protein: CASSPRGRATEAFF. The complete variable domain, with remaining parts taken from reference TRBV18 and TRBJ1-1, reads NAGVMQNPRHLVRRRGQEARLRCSPMKGHSHVYWYRQLPEEGLKFMVYLQKENIIDESGMPKERFSAEFPKEGPSILRIQQVVRGDSAAYFCASSPRGRATEAFFGQGTRLTVV.

The V and J genes are TRBV15 and TRBJ2-1, with D possibly TRBD2 on 6 matching bases. Trimming left V 0 bases short and J 2 bases short, with 11 bases between. This CDR3 contains 16 residues. Germline loops: CDR1 LNHNV, CDR2 YYDKDF (reference sequence). The CDR3 reads CATSRDLGGTYNEQFF. CDR3 in DNA: TGTGCCACCAGCAGAGATCTCGGGGGAACCTACAATGAGCAGTTCTTC.

The chain couples TRBV25-1 to TRBJ1-2, with D unresolved. Germline lookup yields CDR1 MGHDK and CDR2 SYGVNS. The V end was cut by 4 bases, the J end by 8 bases, with 8 bases between. CDR3 length: 11 residues. DNA for the CDR3: TGTGCCAGCAGTGCAATAGAAGGCTACACCTTC. It codes for CASSAIEGYTF.

The chain employs TRBV27 and TRBJ1-1; D call uncertain. V dropped 5 bases and J dropped 5 bases, with 15 bases sitting between them. The CDR3 length is 14 residues. Germline assignment: CDR1 MNHEY and CDR2 SMNVEV (reference sequence). This chain's CDR3 is CASSVRRLGTEAFF. The DNA for the CDR3 is TGTGCCAGCAGTGTCCGACGGTTAGGAACTGAAGCTTTCTTT.

The table lists this clone with a few counts. J is TRBJ2-1 and V is TRBV28; a possible D gene is TRBD1 (6 bases). The CDR3 spans 16 residues. CDR1 MDHEN and CDR2 SYDVKM come from the germline V gene. Trimming left V 4 bases short and J 0 bases short, with 13 bases between. CDR3 bases: TGTGCCAGCAGTTCCCGGACAGCGAGCTCCTACAATGAGCAGTTCTTC. Translated: CASSSRTASSYNEQFF.

V usage is TRBV9 and J usage is TRBJ1-2; TRBD1 matches 7 bases. CDR3 length: 15 amino acids. Germline-derived CDR1 and CDR2 are SGDLS and YYNGEE. The ends lost 6 bases at V and 1 base at J; junction bases unmatched: 9. The CDR3 loop is CASTGGTASNYGYTF. Here the CDR3 DNA reads TGTGCCAGCACAGGGGGGACAGCAAGTAACTATGGCTACACCTTC. Full variable domain (rest looked up from reference TRBV9 and TRBJ1-2): DSGVTQTPKHLITATGQRVTLRCSPRSGDLSVYWYQQSLDQGLQFLIQYYNGEERAKGNILERFSAQQFPDLHSELNLSSLELGDSALYFCASTGGTASNYGYTFGSGTRLTVV.

This rearrangement joins TRBV4-1 to TRBJ1-2; maybe TRBD1 (5 bases). With 0 bases removed from V and 8 bases from J, the gap between germline ends came to 13 bases. The germline V gene has CDR1 MGHRA and CDR2 YSYEKL. The CDR3 contains 14 residues. The CDR3 DNA follows: TGCGCCAGCAGCCAAGATTGGGGGATGTGGGGCTACACCTTC. The encoded protein is CASSQDWGMWGYTF.

This sequence joins TRBV5-1 and TRBJ2-1; TRBD2 agrees at 12 bases. V trimming: 0 bases; J trimming: 4 bases; junction bases outside the gene matches: 5. This CDR3 comprises 17 residues. Germline CDR1 is SGHRS and CDR2 is YFSETQ. The CDR3 here is CASSLEFTSGRYNEQFF. Here the CDR3 DNA reads TGCGCCAGCAGCTTGGAGTTCACTAGCGGGAGGTACAATGAGCAGTTCTTC.

The count of this clone is one. This chain uses TRBV10-1 with TRBJ2-2, with D unresolved. The germline gives CDR1 WNHNN, CDR2 SYGVQD (reference sequence). V lost 6 bases to trimming and J lost 7 bases, with 6 bases between them. The CDR3 runs 11 residues. The CDR3, as DNA: TGCGCCAGCAGGGGAATCGGGGAGCTGTTTTTT. As protein: CASRGIGELFF.

The rearrangement joins TRBV5-1 to TRBJ2-5, with 13 bases aligning to TRBD2. CDR3 length: 18 residues. Germline-derived CDR1 and CDR2 are SGHRS and YFSETQ. V dropped 4 bases and J dropped 6; count of bases not matched to a gene: 15. The CDR3 here is CASSPNIGTSGTRKTQYF. The CDR3 DNA sequence: TGCGCCAGCAGCCCTAACATCGGGACTAGCGGGACCAGGAAGACCCAGTACTTC.

The genes are TRBV30 and TRBJ1-3; no firm D call. The V end was cut by 1 base, the J end by 3 bases, with 7 bases between. The CDR3 runs to 13 residues. Looked up from germline, CDR1 is GTSNPN and CDR2 is SVGIG (reference sequence). CDR3 in amino acids: CAWSAQHGNTIYF. CDR3 coding DNA: TGTGCCTGGAGTGCCCAACATGGAAACACCATATATTTT.

This chain joins TRBV7-2 and TRBJ2-3; 13 bases are shared with TRBD2. CDR1 SGHTA and CDR2 FQGNSA come from the germline V gene. V was pared by 2 bases and J by 15 bases, with 8 bases of the junction left unmatched. This CDR3 has 14 amino acids. In DNA form, the CDR3 reads TGTGCCAGCAGCTTATCCACAGGGACTAGCGGGGACTATTTT. It encodes CASSLSTGTSGDYF.

This chain connects TRBV10-2 to TRBJ1-5; tentative D call: TRBD1 (5 bases). The CDR3 extends over 14 amino acids. V lost 6 bases, J lost 7 bases, and 16 bases lay in between. Per the germline V gene, CDR1 is WSHSY and CDR2 is SAAADI. CDR3: CASRPAGGEQPQHF. CDR3 sequence (DNA): TGCGCCAGCAGGCCGGCAGGAGGGGAACAGCCCCAGCATTTT.

The count of this clone is one. V is TRBV4-2 and J is TRBJ2-5; tentatively, D is TRBD2 (6 bases). The CDR3 is 15 amino acids. V lost 4 bases to trimming and J lost 5 bases, with 17 bases between them. Germline assignment: CDR1 LGHNA and CDR2 YNFKEQ. The CDR3 nucleotides are TGTGCCAGCAGCCGTGGGAGGCAGGGAGTTGAGACCCAGTACTTC. This gives the protein CASSRGRQGVETQYF.

The J gene is TRBJ1-1, the V gene TRBV9; tentative D call: TRBD1 (6 bases). Trimming shortened V by 3 bases and J by 0 bases, and 12 bases separated the two germline ends. The CDR3 is made up of 15 amino acids. Germline-derived CDR1 and CDR2 are SGDLS and YYNGEE. CDR3 residues: CASSDGGTLNTEAFF. CDR3 coding DNA: TGTGCCAGCAGCGATGGGGGGACACTGAACACTGAAGCTTTCTTT.

The CDR3 DNA follows: TGTGCCAGCAGCCCCCAGGCAGGGAGCTCCTACGAGCAGTACTTC. This gives the protein CASSPQAGSSYEQYF. This chain joins TRBV7-9 and TRBJ2-7; perhaps D is TRBD1 or TRBD2 (5 bases each). The CDR3 consists of 15 residues. From germline, CDR1 is SEHNR and CDR2 FQNEAQ (reference sequence). Trimming took 5 bases from V and 0 from J, leaving 14 bases between them.

The rearrangement uses TRBV1 and TRBJ1-5; the table names TRBD1, a call not compared with the DNA. TRBV1 is marked as a pseudogene. This CDR3 has 16 amino acids. CDR3 DNA sequence: TGCACCAGCAGCCGTTGGACAGATTATAGCAATCAGCCCCAGCATTTT. Residues: CTSSRWTDYSNQPQHF.

The chain has TRBV27 and TRBJ2-1; D is undetermined. Germline assignment: CDR1 MNHEY and CDR2 SMNVEV (reference sequence). There are 13 residues in the CDR3. V was pared by 3 bases and J by 7 bases, with 10 bases between. The CDR3 DNA reads as TGTGCCAGCAGTTTCCGTCCCGGGAATGAGCAGTTCTTC. This gives the protein CASSFRPGNEQFF.

The V call is TRBV5-1, the J call TRBJ1-1; D call uncertain. Trimming took 5 bases from V and 0 from J, leaving 11 bases between them. In germline, CDR1 is SGHRS, CDR2 YFSETQ. The CDR3 contains 14 residues. This CDR3 is CASRERYLNTEAFF. Here the CDR3 DNA reads TGCGCCAGCAGGGAACGGTACTTGAACACTGAAGCTTTCTTT.

In nucleotides, the CDR3 is TGTGCCAGCAGTTTATCGGGGAGAGGAAACACCATATATTTT. This gives the protein CASSLSGRGNTIYF. The chain links TRBV27 to TRBJ1-3; D not resolved. The V gene lost 0 bases and the J gene lost 4 bases, with 7 bases spanning the gap. This CDR3 has 14 amino acids. The germline V gene encodes CDR1 MNHEY and CDR2 SMNVEV (reference sequence).

This chain uses TRBV28 with TRBJ1-2, with TRBD1 identical over 9 bases. The junction had 7 bases not matched to a gene; V was cut back by 5 bases and J by 6 bases. This CDR3 spans 14 amino acids. The germline CDR1 and CDR2 sequences are MDHEN and SYDVKM. The chain's CDR3 is CASSEAWTGDGYTF. The CDR3 coding sequence is TGTGCCAGCAGTGAGGCCTGGACAGGGGATGGCTACACCTTC.

This sequence joins TRBV28 and TRBJ1-1, with D hard to call. The CDR3 has 12 residues. Looked up from germline, CDR1 is MDHEN and CDR2 is SYDVKM. Trimming stripped 2 bases from V and 11 bases from J, with 12 bases between. The CDR3 reads CASSLNLLGAFF. For the CDR3, the DNA is TGTGCCAGCAGTTTAAACCTCCTGGGGGCTTTCTTT. The variable domain in full, with the rest retrieved from reference TRBV28 and TRBJ1-1, is DVKVTQSSRYLVKRTGEKVFLECVQDMDHENMFWYRQDPGLGLRLIYFSYDVKMKEKGDIPEGYSVSREKKERFSLILESASTNQTSMYLCASSLNLLGAFFGQGTRLTVV.

The genes are TRBV11-2 and TRBJ2-7, with 10 bases identical to TRBD2. V shed 0 bases and J 4 bases; nucleotides not matched to a gene: 3. The CDR3 is 15 amino acids. Germline-derived CDR1 and CDR2 are SGHAT and FQNNGV. CDR3 DNA: TGTGCCAGCAGCTTAGAACCTAGCGGGAGTTACGAGCAGTACTTC. As protein: CASSLEPSGSYEQYF. Looking up the rest from reference TRBV11-2 and TRBJ2-7 gives the full variable domain: EAGVAQSPRYKIIEKRQSVAFWCNPISGHATLYWYQQILGQGPKLLIQFQNNGVVDDSQLPKDRFSAERLKGVDSTLKIQPAKLEDSAVYLCASSLEPSGSYEQYFGPGTRLTVT.